This TCR beta chain was documented in a study of blood T cell repertoires in COVID-19 (TCRdb year 2020). Study-wide context: The collaborator samples originated in the United States, Italy and Spain and spanned the acute and convalescent phases of COVID-19. The material from the prospective study consisted of cDNA or gDNA derived from T cells, B-cell-depleted T cells, or PBMCs. The dataset comprised deeply sampled blood TCRbeta repertoires from subjects exposed to, actively infected with, or recovered from COVID-19. The repertoires were released in a freely available public database intended as a resource for research on the immune response to SARS-CoV-2. Samples came from the ongoing ImmuneRACE study (first 160 participants) plus 1,254 subjects from 6 global collaborators. The sample metadata nearly always contained a de-identified subject ID, COVID-19 status, age in years and sex. Where available, HLA class I and class II types were taken from metadata supplied by the sample provider and were not determined by assay-based typing. Results the study describes overall, beyond this receptor: The amount of clinical and demographic metadata varied by source and participant and was provided uncurated.

At one collaborating source in Seattle, patients were enrolled during active infection and were followed longitudinally through the course of disease. The collaborating institutions used their own protocols to collect whole blood in K2EDTA tubes. For TCRbeta analysis, collaborator samples were shipped as frozen whole blood, as isolated PBMCs, or as DNA extracted from either sample type. In regard to this clone: No antigen is known for it. No quality values exist for individual bases; no much larger clone is one base distant.

The immunoSEQ Assay, a bias-controlled multiplex PCR, was used to amplify TCRbeta CDR3 regions from genomic DNA. The authors processed their data as follows. The number of nucleated cells in each sample was estimated from the amplification of reference gene primers within the assay. To quantify the absolute abundance of each unique TCRbeta CDR3 rearrangement, sequence reads were collapsed and filtered. For each sample, productive Simpson clonality was calculated as the square root of Simpson's diversity index over productive rearrangements. TCRdb took this table from immuneACCESS and kept in-frame rearrangements with V and J called. Such tables lack part of the clones; where checked against another copy, unresolved V genes explain under half of the gap, and the rest is unexplained. V and J calls and clone size are those listed in that table; D and trimming were worked out from the DNA. The sample data list around 60,000 clones, and less than 90% of these were observed just once. The ten biggest clones cover about 15% of the sample.

CDR1 is given as SGHKS and CDR2 as YYEKEE, both from the germline V gene (reference sequence). The CDR3 numbers 15 residues from cysteine through phenylalanine. The retained sequence is limited to the CDR3, 45 bases, with the frame set at the first base. V lost 6 bases and J lost 5 bases, and the count of bases not matched to a germline gene is 7. The chain is assembled from TRBV5-5 and TRBJ2-1; 11 nucleotides in the junction match TRBD2. The TCR sequence derives from a man between 60 and 70 years old with COVID-19, enrolled during active disease. Sequences were obtained from peripheral blood. CDR3 protein: CASNQGLAVNNEQFF. In nucleotide form, the sequence is TGTGCCAGCAACCAGGGACTAGCGGTAAACAATGAGCAGTTCTTC.